Shown below are 7 T cell receptor beta chains from a single sample sequenced in a study of shared clonotypes between healthy human individuals. The protocol was immunoSEQ multiplex PCR, while the TCRdb copy is restricted to in-frame clones and leaves out a portion. The data hold around 530,000 clones, with around three quarters observed a single time. The material sequenced was PBMCs. These receptors were taken from a woman between 35 and 50 years old in good health. Some clones in this sample may be carry-over from other donors' samples.

In this sample, this clone turned up once. The CDR3 nucleotides are TGTGCCAGCAGCTTGGTTGGCGGGAGGGTTAATGAGCAGTTCTTC. This codes for CASSLVGGRVNEQFF. V gene TRBV5-8 combines with J gene TRBJ2-1; 9 positions agree with TRBD2. This CDR3 is 15 amino acids long. Losses at the gene ends were 0 bases for V and 7 bases for J; bases not matched to a gene: 5. Per germline, CDR1 SGHTS and CDR2 YDEGEE.

The gene calls are TRBV4-1 and TRBJ2-3; 9 bases align to TRBD1. Germline-derived CDR1 and CDR2 are MGHRA and YSYEKL. Trimming cost V 1 base and J 6 bases; bases outside gene matches: 5. The CDR3 consists of 15 residues. The CDR3 coding sequence is TGCGCCAGCAGCCAAGGACAGGGGGTGAGCGATACGCAGTATTTT. Protein: CASSQGQGVSDTQYF.

The chain joins TRBV7-2 to TRBJ2-5; D gene ambiguous. Trimming pared 2 bases from V and 2 bases from J, leaving 12 bases between. Germline V lookup: CDR1 SGHTA, CDR2 FQGNSA. The CDR3 runs to 15 residues. The chain's CDR3 is CASSLTYMKQETQYF. The CDR3 bases are TGTGCCAGCAGCTTAACCTACATGAAACAAGAGACCCAGTACTTC.

The CDR3 loop is CASSLLGQGNTEAFF. The CDR3 DNA follows: TGTGCCAGCAGCTTATTGGGCCAGGGTAACACTGAAGCTTTCTTT. V and J are TRBV7-2 and TRBJ1-1; D perhaps matches TRBD1 (5 bases). Trimming removed 2 bases at V and 2 bases at J, with 12 bases between. The germline V gene encodes CDR1 SGHTA and CDR2 FQGNSA. This CDR3 region has 15 residues.

The chain has TRBV5-1 and TRBJ2-5; D is unclear. The germline CDR1 and CDR2 sequences are SGHRS and YFSETQ. Trimming cost V 0 bases and J 4 bases, with 19 bases left between them. The length of the CDR3 is 17 residues. The CDR3 nucleotides read TGCGCCAGCAGCTTGGCCGGACCGGGCGCAATAGGAGAGACCCAGTACTTC. Encoded protein: CASSLAGPGAIGETQYF.

This chain uses TRBV5-4 with TRBJ2-1, with TRBD1 as a possible D gene (5 bases). The germline V gene encodes CDR1 SGHNT and CDR2 YYREEE (reference sequence). The V end lost 3 bases, the J end lost 0 bases, and 22 bases lay between the germline ends. The CDR3 has 19 amino acids. The CDR3 DNA reads as TGTGCCAGCAGCTCCTCAGGGATTAATAGTTGGAGCTCCTACAATGAGCAGTTCTTC. It is translated as CASSSSGINSWSSYNEQFF.

Concerning this clone itself: A much larger clone lies one base from this, so it may be a read error. The V and J genes are TRBV27 and TRBJ2-2; 16 nucleotides agree with TRBD2. The CDR3 is 15 amino acids. The germline V gene encodes CDR1 MNHEY and CDR2 SMNVEV (reference sequence). The CDR3 loop reads CATKGLAGGTGGLFF. DNA for the CDR3: TGTGCCACCAAGGGACTAGCGGGAGGGACCGGGGGGCTGTTTTTT.